These 15 T cell receptor beta chains came from one sample sequenced in a study of PD-1 blockade in classical Hodgkin lymphoma. Assay used: immunoSEQ multiplex PCR; TCRdb lists only in-frame clones, some missing. Of under 3,500 clones in the sample, more than 80% were seen once. The sample's time point: cycle 4 day 1 (C4D1), after 6 weeks of nivolumab. Brentuximab vedotin exposure varied, and every patient relapsed after autologous stem cell transplantation. The study isolated CD8+ T cells from thawed PBMCs by magnetic negative selection. Sequencing used CD8+ T cells from blood, obtained before the fourth cycle of nivolumab. The receptors stem from a human donor with classical Hodgkin lymphoma.

This clone was counted only a few times. This chain links TRBV4-2 with TRBJ1-5; 10 nucleotides line up with TRBD1. The ends lost 6 bases at V and 1 base at J; junction bases unmatched: 3. CDR1 is LGHNA and CDR2 is YNFKEQ in the germline V gene. The CDR3 extends over 15 amino acids. The CDR3 region is CASRDRGESNQPQHF. The CDR3 nucleotides read TGTGCCAGCAGGGACAGGGGGGAGAGCAATCAGCCCCAGCATTTT.

DNA of the CDR3: TGTGCCAGCAGCCCTACACATGGCTGGCAAGCCCCATTTAGCACAGATACGCAGTATTTT. It specifies CASSPTHGWQAPFSTDTQYF. This rearrangement joins TRBV21-1 to TRBJ2-3. TRBV21-1 is termed a pseudogene. This CDR3 contains 20 residues.

A single count supports this clone. The CDR3 DNA sequence: TGTGCCAGCAGCCCCTGGAGGGTTGGGACCAAAAACATTCAGTACTTC. This encodes CASSPWRVGTKNIQYF. The chain is built from TRBV7-3 and TRBJ2-4; tentative D call: TRBD2 (6 bases). Looked up from germline, CDR1 is SGHTA and CDR2 is FQGTGA. CDR3 size: 16 residues. The V end was cut by 5 bases, the J end by 2 bases, with 16 bases between. The full variable domain, completed using reference TRBV7-3 and TRBJ2-4, is GAGVSQTPSNKVTEKGKYVELRCDPISGHTALYWYRQSLGQGPEFLIYFQGTGAADDSGLPNDRFFAVRPEGSVSTLKIQRTERGDSAVYLCASSPWRVGTKNIQYFGAGTRLSVL.

The gene calls are TRBV27 and TRBJ2-3, with 7 bases matching TRBD1. Germline-derived CDR1 and CDR2 are MNHEY and SMNVEV (reference sequence). The CDR3 sequence is 13 residues long. V dropped 3 bases and J dropped 5; count of bases not matched to a gene: 2. The DNA for the CDR3 is TGTGCCAGCAGTTTTACAGGGGTAGATACGCAGTATTTT. It specifies CASSFTGVDTQYF.

This chain links TRBV6-5 with TRBJ1-6, with TRBD1 identical over 7 bases. The CDR3 is 15 residues long. The germline CDR1 and CDR2 sequences are MNHEY and SVGAGI. V trimming: 2 bases; J trimming: 5 bases; junction bases outside the gene matches: 3. CDR3 amino acids: CASSYGGQNNSPLHF. The CDR3 DNA follows: TGTGCCAGCAGTTACGGGGGACAGAATAATTCACCCCTCCACTTT.

The chain links TRBV7-9 to TRBJ1-2, with no clear D. The CDR3 loop spans 11 amino acids. V was cut by 4 bases and J by 7 bases, with 7 bases left in between. CDR1 is SEHNR, CDR2 FQNEAQ, per germline (reference sequence). Here the CDR3 reads CASSWVAGYTF. The CDR3 DNA reads as TGTGCCAGCAGCTGGGTGGCTGGCTACACCTTC.

The chain joins TRBV2 to TRBJ1-1; the D gene is possibly TRBD1 (5 bases). The V gene lost 2 bases and the J gene lost 4 bases, with 11 bases spanning the gap. This CDR3 spans 14 amino acids. Germline V gene lookup returns CDR1 SNHLY and CDR2 FYNNEI. Here the CDR3 reads CASSEPGYFTEAFF. The CDR3 DNA reads TGTGCCAGCAGTGAACCAGGGTATTTCACTGAAGCTTTCTTT. The whole variable domain, remainder taken from reference TRBV2 and TRBJ1-1, is EPEVTQTPSHQVTQMGQEVILRCVPISNHLYFYWYRQILGQKVEFLVSFYNNEISEKSEIFDDQFSVERPDGSNFTLKIRSTKLEDSAMYFCASSEPGYFTEAFFGQGTRLTVV.

The sample holds one count of this clone. The chain is built from TRBV9 and TRBJ1-2; D perhaps matches TRBD1 (5 bases). Trimming removed 2 bases at V and 0 bases at J, with 17 bases between. Germline-derived CDR1 and CDR2 are SGDLS and YYNGEE. This CDR3 is 17 amino acids long. The CDR3 loop is CASSVDPNRSPNYGYTF. The CDR3 DNA sequence: TGTGCCAGCAGCGTCGACCCGAACAGGTCCCCTAACTATGGCTACACCTTC.

V usage is TRBV4-3 and J usage is TRBJ2-2; D is uncertain. Germline V gene lookup returns CDR1 LGHNA and CDR2 YSLEER. The V end was cut by 1 base, the J end by 1 base, with 4 bases between. The CDR3 is made up of 14 amino acids. CDR3 sequence: CASSQVENTGELFF. CDR3 in DNA: TGCGCCAGCAGCCAAGTTGAGAACACCGGGGAGCTGTTTTTT.

This clone was detected only a few times. The DNA for the CDR3 is TGTGCCAGCAGCGTCGAGGGCCCGAACACCGGGGAGCTGTTTTTT. This encodes CASSVEGPNTGELFF. The chain uses TRBV9 and TRBJ2-2; TRBD2 is a possible D gene (5 bases). The CDR3 spans 15 residues. Germline assignment: CDR1 SGDLS and CDR2 YYNGEE. V shed 2 bases and J shed 0 bases, with 8 bases lying between them.

J is TRBJ2-7 and V is TRBV13; 10 nucleotides align to TRBD1. After removal of 5 bases from V and 0 bases from J, the junction contained 7 bases not matched to a gene. This CDR3 contains 16 residues. Germline-derived CDR1 and CDR2 are PRHDT and FYEKMQ (reference sequence). CDR3 nucleotide sequence: TGTGCCAGCAGCCCCCTGGACAGGGGGGACTCCTACGAGCAGTACTTC. This translates into CASSPLDRGDSYEQYF.

DNA for the CDR3: TGTGCCAGCAGCGCGGCCGGGTACGAGCAGTACTTC. Its translation: CASSAAGYEQYF. This sequence joins TRBV5-5 and TRBJ2-7; D gene ambiguous. V lost 4 bases to trimming and J lost 4 bases, with 9 bases between them. The CDR3 totals 12 residues. Germline V gene sequence: CDR1 SGHKS, CDR2 YYEKEE (reference sequence).

This chain joins TRBV5-4 and TRBJ2-2; the D call may be TRBD1 or TRBD2 (5 bases each). The CDR3 has 11 residues. V lost 5 bases, J lost 8 bases, and 7 bases lay in between. The germline V gene has CDR1 SGHNT and CDR2 YYREEE (reference sequence). The CDR3 DNA reads as TGTGCCAGCAGTGGGGGTGGGGAGCTGTTTTTT. Translating it yields CASSGGGELFF.

This clone was counted between two and nine times. The chain carries TRBV6-5 and TRBJ2-7; unclear D gene. This CDR3 has 15 residues. Trimming stripped 1 base from V and 6 bases from J, with 16 bases between. Germline assignment: CDR1 MNHEY and CDR2 SVGAGI. The CDR3 coding sequence is TGTGCCAGCAGTTACTTCGCACTGGGGTCAGGCGAGCAGTACTTC. Translation gives CASSYFALGSGEQYF.

This sequence joins TRBV5-1 and TRBJ2-7; 8 bases align to TRBD1. Germline V gene lookup returns CDR1 SGHRS and CDR2 YFSETQ. The ends lost 5 bases at V and 0 bases at J; junction bases unmatched: 7. The CDR3 runs to 15 residues. CDR3 residues: CASRIGQGISYEQYF. The CDR3 nucleotides are TGCGCCAGCAGAATCGGACAGGGCATCTCCTACGAGCAGTACTTC.